This TCR beta chain comes out of a study of beta chain features in type 1 diabetes. Broader study findings: TCRB CDR3s from Type 1 diabetes patients were moderately but significantly shorter in all four CD4+ subsets. The similarity of naive, central memory and Treg TCRB repertoires appeared greater among patients than among healthy donors.

This CDR3 is built from 16 residues. J gave up 5 bases and V 2 bases, and 6 bases lay outside the gene matches. From germline, CDR1 is SNHLY and CDR2 FYNNEI. The investigators reverse transcribed all of the isolated RNA, so they sequenced expressed TCRB transcripts. Sequencing used immunoSEQ multiplex PCR; TCRdb keeps in-frame clones, though not all of them. The sample yields around 250,000 clones, less than 35% seen once. This clone has only a few counts. The antigen is unknown. The receptor was isolated from a man aged 25 to 40 in good health. The chain links TRBV2 to TRBJ2-3, with 11 bases aligning to TRBD2. What was sequenced was central memory CD4+ T cells from blood. The CDR3 sequence is CASSEIVAGGQDTQYF. CDR3 nucleotide sequence: TGTGCCAGCAGTGAAATAGTAGCGGGGGGGCAAGATACGCAGTATTTT. The variable domain in full, with the rest retrieved from reference TRBV2 and TRBJ2-3, is EPEVTQTPSHQVTQMGQEVILRCVPISNHLYFYWYRQILGQKVEFLVSFYNNEISEKSEIFDDQFSVERPDGSNFTLKIRSTKLEDSAMYFCASSEIVAGGQDTQYFGPGTRLTVL.